This entry concerns a single TCR beta chain. This entry is derived from a study of CD4 T cells in relation to SARS-CoV-2 and coronaviruses. Study summary: The HLA restriction of the shared crossreactive spike epitopes was mapped.

Deep TCR-beta sequencing used DNA from uncultured naive and memory CD4+ T cells. Method: immunoSEQ multiplex PCR; TCRdb's copy keeps in-frame clones and lacks some. The sample has 65,000 or so clones, about 95% seen once. The unexposed donors gave CD4+ T cells in about 2011-2019, prior to COVID-19. CD4 enrichment then naive enrichment separated naive from memory CD4+ cells. Trimming took off 2 bases at V and 4 bases at J, with 20 bases between the two ends. The length of the CDR3 is 17 residues. The V gene's germline CDR1 is MNHNS and CDR2 SASEGT. The chain couples TRBV6-1 to TRBJ2-5; D remains unclear. The TCR comes from a human donor in good health. The sequenced sample consisted of naive CD4+ T cells from PBMCs. Stated subset: naive CD4+ T cells isolated by negative enrichment. For the CDR3, the DNA is TGTGCCAGCAGTGAATCCGGTTGGGCACCTCGGCGAGAGACCCAGTACTTC. Protein product: CASSESGWAPRRETQYF.